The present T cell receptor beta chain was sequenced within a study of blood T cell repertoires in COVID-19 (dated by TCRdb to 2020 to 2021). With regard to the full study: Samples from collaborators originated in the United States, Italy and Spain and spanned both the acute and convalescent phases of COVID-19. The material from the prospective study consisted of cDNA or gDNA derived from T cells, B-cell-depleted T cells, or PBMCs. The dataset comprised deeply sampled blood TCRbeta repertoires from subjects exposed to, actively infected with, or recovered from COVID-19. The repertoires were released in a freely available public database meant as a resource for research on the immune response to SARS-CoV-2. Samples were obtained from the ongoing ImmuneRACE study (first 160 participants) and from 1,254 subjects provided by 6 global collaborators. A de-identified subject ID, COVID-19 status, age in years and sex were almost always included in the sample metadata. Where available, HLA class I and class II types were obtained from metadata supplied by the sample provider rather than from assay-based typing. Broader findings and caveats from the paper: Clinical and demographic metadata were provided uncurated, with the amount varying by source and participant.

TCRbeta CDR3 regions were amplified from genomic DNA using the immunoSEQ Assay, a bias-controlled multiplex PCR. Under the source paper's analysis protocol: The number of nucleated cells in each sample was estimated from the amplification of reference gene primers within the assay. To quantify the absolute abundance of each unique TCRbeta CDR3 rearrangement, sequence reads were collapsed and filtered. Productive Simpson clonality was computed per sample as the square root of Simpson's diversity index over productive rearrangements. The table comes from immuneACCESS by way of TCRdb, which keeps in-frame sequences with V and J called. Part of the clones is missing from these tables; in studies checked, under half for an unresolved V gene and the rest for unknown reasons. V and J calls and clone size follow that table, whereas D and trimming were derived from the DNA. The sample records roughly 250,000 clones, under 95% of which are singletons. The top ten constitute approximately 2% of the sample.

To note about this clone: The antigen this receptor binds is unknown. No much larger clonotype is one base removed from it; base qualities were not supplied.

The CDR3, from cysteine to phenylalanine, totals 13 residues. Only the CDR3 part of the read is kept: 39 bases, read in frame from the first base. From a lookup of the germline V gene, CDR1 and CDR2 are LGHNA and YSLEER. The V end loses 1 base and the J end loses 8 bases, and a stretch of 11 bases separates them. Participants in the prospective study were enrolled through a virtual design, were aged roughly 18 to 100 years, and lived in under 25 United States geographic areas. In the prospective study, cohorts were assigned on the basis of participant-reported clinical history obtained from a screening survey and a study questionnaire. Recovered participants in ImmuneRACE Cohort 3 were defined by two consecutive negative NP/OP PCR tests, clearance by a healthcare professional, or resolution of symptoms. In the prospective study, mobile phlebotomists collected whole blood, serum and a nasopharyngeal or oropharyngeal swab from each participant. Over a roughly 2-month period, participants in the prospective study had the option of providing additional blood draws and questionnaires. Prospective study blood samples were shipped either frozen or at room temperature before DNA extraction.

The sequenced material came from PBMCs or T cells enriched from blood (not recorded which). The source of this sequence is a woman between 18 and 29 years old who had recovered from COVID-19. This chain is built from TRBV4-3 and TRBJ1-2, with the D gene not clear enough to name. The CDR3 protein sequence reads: CASSQVGGVGYTF. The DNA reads TGCGCCAGCAGCCAAGTTGGCGGCGTGGGCTACACCTTC.